Listed below are T cell receptor beta chains from one sample, sequenced in a study of cytomegalovirus exposure and HLA in healthy donors. Some clones are missing from TCRdb's copy, which holds only in-frame ones; the method was immunoSEQ multiplex PCR. This table has some 190,000 clones, 86% appearing once. The sample comprised PBMCs. Receptors originate from a woman aged 18-29 years in good health and CMV-seronegative. Each CDR3 is given with its conserved first and last residue. The order of the fields is V gene, clone size, CDR3 protein. Size is stated for part of the rows, as once, few or many counts, or as a class when the clone is expanded.

TRBV5-4 - CASSLGSAYEQYF
TRBV19 - CASSPRDRSLAFF
TRBV4-2 once CASSQEPAGYTEAFF
TRBV5-6 - CASSSSRRWGPYNEQFF
TRBV6-5 - CASSLEPGLGPYEQYF
TRBV7-6 few CASSSPGGRTDTQYF
TRBV29-1 - CSVANGVEGNTIYF
TRBV2 - CASSVGANVLTF
TRBV9 - CASSVAGARTEAFF
TRBV6-5 - CASSKTGVGSYEQYF
TRBV5-1 - CASSLEWRVSTEAFF
TRBV29-1 - CSVGGGEHGTDTQYF
TRBV5-4 once CASRTFPRGHRQETQYF
TRBV11-3 - CASSLRQGNQPQHF
TRBV7-2 - CASSPRQGLYYGYTF
TRBV4-1 few CASSQGGTNYGYTF
TRBV6-6 - CASGTSGLTDYNEQFF